The next 11 T cell receptor beta chains were all read from a single sample in a study of cytomegalovirus exposure and HLA in healthy donors. TCRdb's table, derived via immunoSEQ multiplex PCR, lists solely in-frame clones and lacks some. The sample lists 120,000 to 150,000 clones, about 89% occurring once. Material: PBMCs. The source of these receptors is a woman aged 18-29 years in good health and CMV-seropositive.

The chain combines TRBV5-1 with TRBJ1-1, with 8 bases identical to TRBD1. Germline V gene lookup returns CDR1 SGHRS and CDR2 YFSETQ. This CDR3 is 17 amino acids long. Unmatched junction bases numbered 15, after V lost 4 bases and J lost 4 bases. The CDR3 sequence is CASSLGTGLIVGTEAFF. The CDR3 bases are TGCGCCAGCAGCCTCGGGACAGGCCTGATAGTTGGCACTGAAGCTTTCTTT. Together with reference TRBV5-1 and TRBJ1-1, the CDR3 gives the full variable domain: KAGVTQTPRYLIKTRGQQVTLSCSPISGHRSVSWYQQTPGQGLQFLFEYFSETQRNKGNFPGRFSGRQFSNSRSEMNVSTLELGDSALYLCASSLGTGLIVGTEAFFGQGTRLTVV.

The chain has TRBV19 and TRBJ2-7; 9 nucleotides line up with TRBD2. CDR3 length: 17 amino acids. The germline V gene has CDR1 LNHDA and CDR2 SQIVND (reference sequence). Trimming removed 1 base from V and 4 bases from J; junction bases left unmatched: 11. The CDR3 DNA reads as TGTGCCAGTAGTATAGCGTCCTATAGCGGGAGCGCGTACGAGCAGTACTTC. This gives the protein CASSIASYSGSAYEQYF. Full variable domain (missing parts from reference TRBV19 and TRBJ2-7): DGGITQSPKYLFRKEGQNVTLSCEQNLNHDAMYWYRQDPGQGLRLIYYSQIVNDFQKGDIAEGYSVSREKKESFPLTVTSAQKNPTAFYLCASSIASYSGSAYEQYFGPGTRLTVT.

The chain links TRBV18 to TRBJ1-1; D not resolved. Germline CDR1 reads KGHSH; CDR2 reads LQKENI. The CDR3 spans 15 residues. Trimming left V 2 bases short and J 0 bases short, with 10 bases between. CDR3 nucleotide sequence: TGTGCCAGCTCACCAGAGAAGATTATGAACACTGAAGCTTTCTTT. Protein product: CASSPEKIMNTEAFF.

The chain joins TRBV5-4 to TRBJ1-1, with D possibly being TRBD1 (6 bases). Germline V gene lookup returns CDR1 SGHNT and CDR2 YYREEE (reference sequence). CDR3 length: 16 amino acids. Trimming left V 4 bases short and J 5 bases short, with 21 bases between. This CDR3 reads CASSLTGFVRATEAFF. CDR3 sequence (DNA): TGTGCCAGCAGCCTCACAGGGTTTGTACGAGCTACTGAAGCTTTCTTT.

This chain links TRBV11-2 with TRBJ2-5, with a tentative D call TRBD2 (5 bases). The V end was cut by 1 base, the J end by 4 bases, with 7 bases between. The CDR3 contains 13 residues. Per germline, CDR1 SGHAT and CDR2 FQNNGV. CDR3 amino acids: CASSLGLAETQYF. Here the CDR3 DNA reads TGTGCCAGCAGCTTAGGGCTAGCAGAGACCCAGTACTTC.

The V gene is TRBV28, the J gene TRBJ2-7; D is possibly TRBD2 (7 bases). This CDR3 has 15 residues. The germline gives CDR1 MDHEN, CDR2 SYDVKM. Trimming shortened V by 7 bases and J by 1 base, and 17 bases separated the two germline ends. CDR3 in DNA: TGTGCCAGCACCCCCGAGGGGGGGGTTTCCTACGAGCAGTACTTC. This codes for CASTPEGGVSYEQYF.

V usage is TRBV2 and J usage is TRBJ1-2; TRBD1 agrees at 9 bases. In germline, CDR1 is SNHLY, CDR2 FYNNEI. CDR3 length equals 16 residues. The trim removed 0 bases at V and 8 bases at J, leaving 10 bases unmatched. For the CDR3, the DNA is TGTGCCAGCAGTGAAGCGAAGTTACAGGGGGCGGGAGGCTACACCTTC. It yields the protein CASSEAKLQGAGGYTF.

This clone was detected only once. This rearrangement joins TRBV11-1 to TRBJ2-7, with 7 positions matching TRBD1. The germline gives CDR1 SGHAT, CDR2 FQDESV (reference sequence). V was clipped by 1 base and J by 0 bases; unmatched bases: 3. CDR3 length: 15 residues. CDR3 sequence (DNA): TGTGCCAGCAGCTTAGACAGGGGAATCTCCTACGAGCAGTACTTC. Its translation: CASSLDRGISYEQYF. Full variable domain (missing parts from reference TRBV11-1 and TRBJ2-7): EAEVAQSPRYKITEKSQAVAFWCDPISGHATLYWYRQILGQGPELLVQFQDESVVDDSQLPKDRFSAERLKGVDSTLKIQPAELGDSAMYLCASSLDRGISYEQYFGPGTRLTVT.

The rearrangement links TRBV19 to TRBJ2-7, with 9 positions matching TRBD1. The ends lost 6 bases at V and 5 bases at J; junction bases unmatched: 11. The germline V gene encodes CDR1 LNHDA and CDR2 SQIVND (reference sequence). The CDR3 is made up of 15 amino acids. CDR3 residues: CASSNGRDRVNEQYF. In nucleotides, the CDR3 is TGTGCCAGTAGCAACGGCCGGGACAGGGTGAACGAGCAGTACTTC.

As to this clone: One end of the junction varies from germline; a read error may be responsible. This chain links TRBV2 with TRBJ2-3, with D uncertain. Germline V lookup: CDR1 SNHLY, CDR2 FYNNEI. The CDR3 length is 10 residues. CDR3 loop: CGSSTDTQYF. CDR3 DNA sequence: TGCGGGTCCAGCACAGATACGCAGTATTTT. The variable domain in full, with the rest retrieved from reference TRBV2 and TRBJ2-3, is EPEVTQTPSHQVTQMGQEVILRCVPISNHLYFYWYRQILGQKVEFLVSFYNNEISEKSEIFDDQFSVERPDGSNFTLKIRSTKLEDSAMYFCGSSTDTQYFGPGTRLTVL.

The V and J genes are TRBV5-1 and TRBJ2-1; possibly TRBD1 for D (5 bases). CDR3 length: 14 amino acids. V was shortened by 0 bases and J by 9 bases, with 13 bases between the two germline ends. Germline V lookup: CDR1 SGHRS, CDR2 YFSETQ. DNA for the CDR3: TGCGCCAGCAGCTTGGAACGGCAGGGCGCTGAGCAGTTCTTC. Translating it yields CASSLERQGAEQFF.